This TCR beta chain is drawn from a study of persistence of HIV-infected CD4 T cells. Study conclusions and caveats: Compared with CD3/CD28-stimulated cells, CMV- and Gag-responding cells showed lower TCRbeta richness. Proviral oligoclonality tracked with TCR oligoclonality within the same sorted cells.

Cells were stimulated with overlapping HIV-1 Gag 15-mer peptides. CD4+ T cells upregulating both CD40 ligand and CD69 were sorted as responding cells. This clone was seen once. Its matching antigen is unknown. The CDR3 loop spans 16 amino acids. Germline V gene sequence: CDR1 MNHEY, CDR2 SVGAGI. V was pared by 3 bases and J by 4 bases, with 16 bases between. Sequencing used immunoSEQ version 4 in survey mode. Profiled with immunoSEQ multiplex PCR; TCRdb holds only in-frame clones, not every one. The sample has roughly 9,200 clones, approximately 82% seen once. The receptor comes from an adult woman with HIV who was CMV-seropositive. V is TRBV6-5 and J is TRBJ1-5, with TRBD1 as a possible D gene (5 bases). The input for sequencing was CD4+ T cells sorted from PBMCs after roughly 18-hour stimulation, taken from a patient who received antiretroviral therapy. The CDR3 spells CASSYVGAGKNQPQHF. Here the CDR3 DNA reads TGTGCCAGCAGTTATGTAGGGGCCGGTAAGAATCAGCCCCAGCATTTT.